This passage covers 15 T cell receptor delta chains from one sample sequenced in a study of γδ T cells in repeated Plasmodium falciparum infection. Bulk repertoires came from Vgamma9/Vdelta2+ or Vdelta2-negative gammadelta T cells flow-sorted from PBMC. TCRdb fed the multiplex PCR reads into CATT to redo clone calling. The top ten clones hold approximately 15% of a sample with about 57,000 delta-chain clones, 1.7% of them seen once. Source material: gamma-delta T cells from blood. These receptors all stem from a pool of human donors (malaria-infected and uninfected, not separated).

This clone was seen only a few times. The protein that TCRdb holds for this DNA derives from a much larger clone and differs from the translated DNA at residue 6, which likely indicates a read error; the protein shown here is translated from the DNA. J is TRDJ1 and V is TRDV2, with 11 bases aligning to TRDD3. After removal of 0 bases from V and 0 bases from J, the junction contained 11 bases not matched to a gene. The CDR3 length is 19 residues. From germline, CDR1 is GEAIGNYY and CDR2 EKD. CDR3 in amino acids: CACDTRMGDTDSYTDKLIF. CDR3 DNA sequence: TGTGCCTGTGACACCAGGATGGGGGATACGGATTCGTACACCGATAAACTCATCTTT.

This clone was observed a handful of times. This likely stems from a read error, as it lies one base from a far larger clone. Other DNA sequences in this specimen translate into the identical CDR3. The CDR3 here is CALGERKTIWGTLRGSDKLIF. CDR3 DNA sequence: TGTGCTCTTGGGGAACGCAAAACCATCTGGGGGACTCTGAGAGGGTCCGATAAGCTCATCTTT. This chain connects TRDV1 to TRDJ1; 8 bases line up with TRDD3. This CDR3 has 21 residues. Germline V CDR1 and CDR2: TSWWSYY, QGS.

This clone was recorded at least ten times. The mismatch at residue 12 between this DNA's translation and the TCRdb protein of a much larger clone likely reflects a read error; the protein shown is translated from the DNA. This chain connects TRDV1 to TRDJ1; possible D gene TRDD2, 6 bases. Trimming removed 4 bases at V and 0 bases at J, with 30 bases between. The CDR3 spans 21 residues. Germline lookup yields CDR1 TSWWSYY and CDR2 QGS. The CDR3 DNA sequence: TGTGCTCTTGGGGTTCAAGGGTGGCTCCTACTTTGTACTTCGTACACCGATAAACTCATCTTT. Amino acids: CALGVQGWLLLCTSYTDKLIF.

Notes on this clone: For this DNA, TCRdb reports the protein of a much larger clone, which diverges at residue 20, most likely from a read error; the protein presented here is translated directly from the DNA. The genes are TRDV1 and TRDJ1, with D perhaps given as TRDD2 or TRDD3 (9 bases each). Germline CDR1 is TSWWSYY and CDR2 is QGS. The CDR3 has 23 residues. The CDR3 protein is CALGEWAFLHIWGMSANPDRLIF. The CDR3 DNA reads as TGTGCTCTTGGGGAATGGGCCTTCCTACATATCTGGGGGATGTCAGCTAATCCCGATAGACTCATCTTT.

The sample holds many counts of this clone. The sample holds other DNA sequences that translate to the same CDR3. The chain carries TRDV2 and TRDJ1; 10 positions agree with TRDD3. Germline-derived CDR1 and CDR2 are GEAIGNYY and EKD. This CDR3 has 20 residues. Trimming at V came to 1 base and at J to 0 bases, leaving 16 bases not matched to a gene. The CDR3 coding sequence is TGTGCCTGTGACACGTACTGGGGGATCTTCTTCCCTCCGTACACCGATAAACTCATCTTT. Its protein is CACDTYWGIFFPPYTDKLIF.

This clone was picked up a small number of times. TCRdb assigns this DNA the protein of a much larger clone, which departs from its translation at residue 18; this likely reflects a read error, and the protein shown comes from translating the DNA. The V call is TRDV3, the J call TRDJ1; TRDD3 matches 11 bases. The J gene was missing in TCRdb and was found by matching the end of the DNA to germline. Germline CDR1 and CDR2: TVYSNPD and GDNSRS (reference sequence). The CDR3 totals 21 residues. CDR3 sequence (DNA): TGTGCCTTTAAAGGTGGGGTTCCTTTCCACTGGGGGATAAAGGGAACCGATAGACTCATCTTT. As protein: CAFKGGVPFHWGIKGTDRLIF. Together with reference TRDV3 and TRDJ1, the CDR3 gives the full variable domain: CDKVTQSSPDQTVASGSEVVLLCTYDTVYSNPDLFWYRIRPDYSFQFVFYGDNSRSEGADFTQGRFSVKHILTQKAFHLVISPVRTEDSATYYCAFKGGVPFHWGIKGTDRLIFGKGTRVTVEP.

This clone was seen repeatedly, ten times or more. For this DNA, TCRdb reports the protein of a much larger clone, which diverges at residue 21, most likely from a read error; the protein presented here is translated directly from the DNA. This chain's CDR3 is CACDPAFRPNGVEPLLGADANLYTDKLIF. The CDR3 nucleotides read TGTGCCTGTGACCCTGCCTTCCGGCCCAATGGAGTAGAGCCCTTACTGGGGGCCGACGCTAACCTATACACCGATAAACTCATCTTT. V and J are TRDV2 and TRDJ1; 8 nucleotides match TRDD3. The CDR3 runs 29 residues. V trimming: 3 bases; J trimming: 0 bases; junction bases outside the gene matches: 47. From germline, CDR1 is GEAIGNYY and CDR2 EKD.

This clone was recorded at least ten times. This DNA's translation differs at residue 20 from TCRdb's protein, which comes from a much larger clone; a read error is likely, and the protein shown is translated from the DNA. The chain recombines TRDV1 with TRDJ1; TRDD3 agrees at 11 bases. The DNA end is a closer match to TRDJ2, so the J assignment may be wrong. The CDR3 covers 21 residues. Looked up from germline, CDR1 is TSWWSYY and CDR2 is QGS. CDR3 in DNA: TGTGCTCTTGGGGAACGGACCATCGATGGGGGATACGGTTCTTATACCGATAAACTCTTCTTT. It yields the protein CALGERTIDGGYGSYTDKLFF.

This clone was seen ten or more times. Only one base separates this from a far larger clonotype, so it likely reflects a read error. Other DNA sequences in this specimen translate into the identical CDR3. The chain links TRDV1 to TRDJ1; TRDD2 might be the D (5 bases). Germline values: CDR1 TSWWSYY, CDR2 QGS. CDR3 length equals 18 residues. V shed 0 bases and J shed 1 base, with 18 bases lying between them. CDR3 nucleotides: TGTGCTCTTGGGGAACTTCCCCTACGAAACTCGGGCACCGATAAACTCATCTTT. Its translation: CALGELPLRNSGTDKLIF.

This clone has ten or more counts. A single base is all that separates this from a far larger clone, so a read error is likely. Other DNA sequences in this sample translate to the same CDR3. The V and J genes are TRDV1 and TRDJ1, with no clear D. In germline, CDR1 is TSWWSYY, CDR2 QGS. V lost 4 bases and J 0 bases, leaving 21 bases between the germline ends. The CDR3 is 18 residues long. In DNA, the CDR3 is TGTGCTCTTGGGGTCCACCGAGCCCAGGTCGAGTACACCGATAAACTCATCTTT. Translating gives CALGVHRAQVEYTDKLIF.

Comments on this clone: A far bigger clonotype differs at one base, so this is likely a read error. The sample contains more than one DNA sequence encoding this CDR3. This chain connects TRDV1 to TRDJ1; 9 bases agree with TRDD3. Matching the DNA to germline supplied the J gene, which TCRdb does not give. The CDR3 has 20 residues. Germline V gives CDR1 TSWWSYY, CDR2 QGS. J gave up 3 bases and V 5 bases, and 22 bases lay outside the gene matches. In DNA form, the CDR3 reads TGTGCTCTTGGGACCAGGGTCCCTATTCCTCTGGGGGATCCCCCCGATAAACTCATCTTT. Translating it yields CALGTRVPIPLGDPPDKLIF.

The table lists this clone with a few counts. The protein TCRdb lists belongs to a much larger clone and differs from this DNA's translation at residue 9, which points to a read error; the protein shown is made from the DNA. This chain links TRDV2 with TRDJ1; no clear D. Germline CDR1 reads GEAIGNYY; CDR2 reads EKD. V was trimmed by 0 bases and J by 3 bases, leaving 25 bases between them. This CDR3 comprises 19 residues. The CDR3 DNA reads as TGTGCCTGTGACACCCCGGCGAGGGGTACCAAAAGGTCCGCCGATAAACTCATCTTT. Residues: CACDTPARGTKRSADKLIF.

This clone came up many times. A far larger clone lies a single base away; this is likely a read error. The identical CDR3 is also encoded by other nucleotide sequences in the sample. The chain is built from TRDV1 and TRDJ1; TRDD3 agrees at 7 bases. V lost 0 bases, J lost 3 bases, and 13 bases stayed unmatched. The CDR3 is 18 residues long. Germline-derived CDR1 and CDR2 are TSWWSYY and QGS. The CDR3, as DNA: TGTGCTCTTGGGGAACTAACGGGCTCAGGATACGGAGCCGATAAACTCATCTTT. Amino acids: CALGELTGSGYGADKLIF.

This clone has just a few counts. TCRdb lists the protein of a much larger clone for this DNA, which differs at residue 16, so this is likely a read error; the protein given here is translated from the DNA itself. J is TRDJ1 and V is TRDV1, with 10 nucleotides matching TRDD3. TCRdb is silent on the J gene; assignment here came from matching the DNA to germline. V dropped 0 bases and J dropped 0; count of bases not matched to a gene: 37. The CDR3 is 28 amino acids. CDR1 and CDR2 from the germline V gene are TSWWSYY and QGS. The CDR3 spells CALGELARKGLGGYPFDSGTLYTDKLIF. The DNA for the CDR3 is TGTGCTCTTGGGGAACTTGCCCGAAAAGGGCTTGGGGGATACCCCTTCGATTCCGGTACCCTTTACACCGATAAACTCATCTTT.

This clone was observed at least ten times. This sequence is one base from a far larger clone and is likely a read error. At the DNA level, this CDR3 is encoded by other sequences in the same sample as well. The chain employs TRDV1 and TRDJ1; D is unresolved. V was clipped by 3 bases and J by 9 bases, with 11 bases between them. Per the germline V gene, CDR1 is TSWWSYY and CDR2 is QGS. The CDR3 contains 12 residues. In DNA form, the CDR3 reads TGTGCTCTTGGGGAGCCCCGAGGGGAACTCATCTTT. Its protein is CALGEPRGELIF.